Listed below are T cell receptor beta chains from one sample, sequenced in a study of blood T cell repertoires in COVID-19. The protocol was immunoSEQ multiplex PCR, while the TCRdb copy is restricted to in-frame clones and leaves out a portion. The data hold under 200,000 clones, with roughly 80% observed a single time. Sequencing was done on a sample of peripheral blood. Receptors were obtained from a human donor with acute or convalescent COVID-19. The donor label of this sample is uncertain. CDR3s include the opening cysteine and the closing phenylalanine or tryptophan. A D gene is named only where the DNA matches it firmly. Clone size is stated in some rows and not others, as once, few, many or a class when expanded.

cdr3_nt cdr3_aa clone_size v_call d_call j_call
TGTGCCAGCAGTGCGAGTAGCACAGATACGCAGTATTTT CASSASSTDTQYF - TRBV6-4 - TRBJ2-3
TGTGCCAGCAGTGCAGACACAGGGAATTATGGCTACACCTTC CASSADTGNYGYTF - TRBV25-1 - TRBJ1-2
TGTGCCAGCAGTTCACCCGGGTCTGGCGAGCAGTACTTC CASSSPGSGEQYF - TRBV27 - TRBJ2-7
TGCGCCAGCAGGCGGCGGGAAGATAATTCACCCCTCCACTTT CASRRREDNSPLHF - TRBV5-1 - TRBJ1-6
TGTGCCAGCAGTCCCCGCCAGGCAGGGGGCCGTCAGCCCCAGCATTTT CASSPRQAGGRQPQHF - TRBV28 TRBD1 TRBJ1-5
TGTGCCAGCAGTTACTCGAGCGGCAGTTCCTACGAGCAGTACTTC CASSYSSGSSYEQYF - TRBV6-5 - TRBJ2-7
TGTGCCAGCAGCCAATGGGACAGGGGGCGTCCGTCCCCCAGAATTGATACGCAGTATTTT CASSQWDRGRPSPRIDTQYF - TRBV14 TRBD1 TRBJ2-3
TGTGCCAGTAGTACCAGACAGGGGTCTGGAAACACCATATATTTT CASSTRQGSGNTIYF - TRBV19 TRBD1 TRBJ1-3
TGCGCCAGCAGTCCGACAGCTGAGAACACTGAAGCTTTCTTT CASSPTAENTEAFF - TRBV5-1 - TRBJ1-1
TGCGCCAGCAGCCCCGACGGGACAGGCGGCTACACCTTC CASSPDGTGGYTF few TRBV5-1 TRBD1 TRBJ1-2
TGTGCCAGTAGGGGCAGCTCCTACGAGCAGTACTTC CASRGSSYEQYF - TRBV19 - TRBJ2-7
TGTGCCAGCAGCTCAGGGGATAGCAATCAGCCCCAGCATTTT CASSSGDSNQPQHF - TRBV6-5 - TRBJ1-5
TGTGCCAGCAGTTCGGCAGGGCGCACTGAAGCTTTCTTT CASSSAGRTEAFF - TRBV6-5 - TRBJ1-1
TGTGCCAGCAGTCCCCAGGCGCGGGAGGGCTACAATGAGCAGTTCTTC CASSPQAREGYNEQFF - TRBV7-3 TRBD2 TRBJ2-1
TGTGCCAGCAGCCTACAGGGGTCCGGCGAGCAGTACTTC CASSLQGSGEQYF - TRBV3-1/TRBV3-2 TRBD1 TRBJ2-7
TGTGCCAGCAGCCAAGGGGGACTTCCCCACAATGAGCAGTTCTTC CASSQGGLPHNEQFF - TRBV3-1/TRBV3-2 - TRBJ2-1
TGTGCCTGGAGTGTAGGGGCAGGGATTAATGAAAAACTGTTTTTT CAWSVGAGINEKLFF - TRBV30 - TRBJ1-4
TGTGCCAGCAGCATCAAGACAGTCTCTAATGAAAAACTGTTTTTT CASSIKTVSNEKLFF - TRBV2 - TRBJ1-4
TGTGCCATCAATCCCAGCGGACAGGGACCCACTGAAGCTTTCTTT CAINPSGQGPTEAFF - TRBV10-3 TRBD1 TRBJ1-1
TGTGCCAGCAGCCCCGGACAGTTCTACGAGCAGTACTTC CASSPGQFYEQYF - TRBV7-8 - TRBJ2-7
TGTGCCAGCAGTTTGACCAACAGGGGGTCGACAGAGACCCAGTACTTC CASSLTNRGSTETQYF few TRBV28 TRBD1 TRBJ2-5
TGTGCCAGCAGCCCCAACAGGGGCAGTCCTTTCTCGGCAACTAATGAAAAACTGTTTTTT CASSPNRGSPFSATNEKLFF - TRBV7-4 TRBD1 TRBJ1-4
TGTGCCAGCAGCCCCCTAGTTGCCTACAATGAGCAGTTCTTC CASSPLVAYNEQFF - TRBV5-4 - TRBJ2-1
TGTGCCAGCATCGAGACTAGCGGGAGTGCTATCACAGATACGCAGTATTTT CASIETSGSAITDTQYF once TRBV7-8 TRBD2 TRBJ2-3
TGTGCCAGCAGCCGAGGTTACACCGGGGACTATGGCTACACCTTC CASSRGYTGDYGYTF few TRBV27 - TRBJ1-2
TGTGCCAGCAGTTTCCACACAGGCTCCGAGCAGTTCTTC CASSFHTGSEQFF - TRBV27 - TRBJ2-1